This T cell receptor (beta chain) emerged from a study of technical replicates of blood from several donors. Repertoires were generated with immunoSEQ multiplex PCR, while TCRdb's copy carries only in-frame clones and drops some. The table records more than 15,000 clones, 70% to 85% of them present only once. Germline CDR1 and CDR2: LGHNA and YNFKEQ. This CDR3 is 14 amino acids long. This TCR was sampled from a human donor in good health. Some clones in this sample may be carry-over from other donors' samples. The sequenced sample consisted of PBMCs. The rearrangement joins TRBV4-2 to TRBJ2-5; possible D gene TRBD1, 5 bases. The end of the DNA aligns better with TRBJ2-7, so the J call may be wrong. The CDR3 DNA is TGTGCCAGCAGCCAGGGGAACCCAGGGTACGAGCAGTACTTC. This gives the protein CASSQGNPGYEQYF.